The entry that follows covers one T cell receptor beta chain sequence. The target antigen is unknown. The donors were in the 120-subject validation cohort, distinct from the approximately 670-subject first cohort. These data belong to a study of cytomegalovirus exposure and HLA in healthy donors. Study-level points and caveats: Cytomegalovirus association was listed for about 180 TCR beta chains.

Assay: immunoSEQ multiplex PCR; the TCRdb copy retains only in-frame clones and omits some. The sample shows about 56,000 clones, 93% of them seen only once. This TCR was sampled from a woman aged 18-30 years in good health and CMV-seropositive. The sequenced sample consisted of PBMCs.

The CDR3 DNA follows: TGTGCCAGCAGTGAAGGATTCGGACTGAGGGCTCCAGATACGCAGTATTTT. Its translation is CASSEGFGLRAPDTQYF. V is TRBV2 and J is TRBJ2-3; D might be TRBD2 (5 bases). V gave up 1 base and J gave up 4 bases, with 18 bases separating them. CDR1 is SNHLY and CDR2 is FYNNEI in the germline V gene. This CDR3 comprises 17 residues.